The 20 T cell receptor beta chains below all came from one sample that was sequenced in a study of blood T cells in healthy people across ages. Together with a sample-barcoded 5' primer, a J-beta primer mix was included in a second PCR lasting about 6 to 11 cycles. From the 5' RACE reads, TCRdb called clonotypes with MiXCR, one entry per CDR3 protein. This sample has 780,000 or so distinct CDR3 sequences, with around three fifths found just once. Material: blood. Source of these receptors: a man aged 40-50 years in good health.

This clonotype was seen more than once but under ten times. The chain employs TRBV20-1 and TRBJ2-7; D is perhaps TRBD2 (6 bases). Germline-derived CDR1 and CDR2 are DFQATT and SNEGSKA (reference sequence). V was cut by 1 base and J by 0 bases, with 13 bases left in between. The CDR3 covers 15 residues. CDR3: CSARVGTFSSYEQYF. The CDR3 region has the DNA TGCAGTGCTAGAGTCGGGACTTTTTCCTCCTACGAGCAGTACTTC.

The chain employs TRBV4-2 and TRBJ1-2; D is unresolved. From germline, CDR1 is LGHNA and CDR2 YNFKEQ. V was shortened by 0 bases and J by 3 bases, with 14 bases between the two germline ends. The CDR3 spans 16 residues. CDR3 sequence (DNA): TGTGCCAGCAGCCAAGATTGGCGCACTCAGGACTATGGCTACACCTTC. This translates into CASSQDWRTQDYGYTF.

This clonotype occurred many times. The V call is TRBV20-1, the J call TRBJ2-7, with 8 bases that match TRBD1. CDR1 is DFQATT and CDR2 is SNEGSKA in the germline V gene (reference sequence). The CDR3 consists of 12 residues. Losses at the gene ends were 3 bases for V and 6 bases for J; bases not matched to a gene: 4. CDR3: CSASSDRGEQYF. DNA of the CDR3: TGCAGTGCTAGCTCTGACAGGGGCGAGCAGTACTTC.

V is TRBV7-2 and J is TRBJ1-5; 8 bases fit TRBD1. V trimming: 5 bases; J trimming: 1 base; junction bases outside the gene matches: 10. Germline CDR1 is SGHTA and CDR2 is FQGNSA. There are 17 residues in the CDR3. The CDR3 DNA sequence: TGTGCCAGCAGCCTCACCGCGACAGGGGTGAGCAATCAGCCCCAGCATTTT. This encodes CASSLTATGVSNQPQHF. The full variable domain, completed using reference TRBV7-2 and TRBJ1-5, is GAGVSQSPSNKVTEKGKDVELRCDPISGHTALYWYRQSLGQGLEFLIYFQGNSAPDKSGLPSDRFSAERTGGSVSTLTIQRTQQEDSAVYLCASSLTATGVSNQPQHFGDGTRLSIL.

This clonotype was seen a handful of times. The rearrangement links TRBV7-2 to TRBJ2-3; D is undetermined. The CDR3 extends over 13 amino acids. V was clipped by 4 bases and J by 6 bases, with 11 bases between them. CDR1 is SGHTA and CDR2 is FQGNSA in the germline V gene. DNA for the CDR3: TGTGCCAGCAGCTCCCCTTTTGGGGATACGCAGTATTTT. This codes for CASSSPFGDTQYF.

The sample holds a few counts of this clonotype. The chain employs TRBV3-1 and TRBJ1-5; tentative D call: TRBD1 (5 bases). The V gene lost 10 bases and the J gene lost 3 bases, with 10 bases spanning the gap. The germline V gene encodes CDR1 LGHDT and CDR2 YNNKEL (reference sequence). This CDR3 contains 12 residues. The CDR3 nucleotides are TGTGCCACCGGGACGCCCAATCAGCCCCAGCATTTT. Its translation: CATGTPNQPQHF.

This clonotype was seen a few times. V and J are TRBV27 and TRBJ2-1, with 11 bases identical to TRBD2. V lost 3 bases and J lost 7; bases outside the gene matches: 8. The CDR3 is 16 residues long. From germline, CDR1 is MNHEY and CDR2 SMNVEV (reference sequence). CDR3 region: CASSFSTSGAENEQFF. CDR3 in DNA: TGTGCCAGCAGTTTCTCGACTAGCGGGGCCGAGAATGAGCAGTTCTTC.

CDR3 coding DNA: TGTGCCAGCAGTTACTCGCCGGGGGGCAACAAAAACATTCAGTACTTC. It is translated as CASSYSPGGNKNIQYF. The rearrangement joins TRBV6-5 to TRBJ2-4; D possibly corresponds to TRBD2 (7 bases). V was pared by 0 bases and J by 3 bases, with 12 bases between. Germline V gene data show CDR1 as MNHEY and CDR2 as SVGAGI. The CDR3 contains 16 residues.

This clonotype was found once. V usage is TRBV5-1 and J usage is TRBJ2-7, with D tentatively TRBD1 (6 bases). Germline lookup yields CDR1 SGHRS and CDR2 YFSETQ. V lost 4 bases and J 1 base, leaving 15 bases between the germline ends. This CDR3 contains 15 residues. DNA for the CDR3: TGCGCCAGCAGCCCACATACAGGGAAATCCTACGAGCAGTACTTC. Its protein product is CASSPHTGKSYEQYF.

The V and J genes are TRBV27 and TRBJ2-1; 13 nucleotides line up with TRBD2. The germline V gene has CDR1 MNHEY and CDR2 SMNVEV (reference sequence). This CDR3 spans 15 amino acids. Unmatched junction bases numbered 2, after V lost 3 bases and J lost 6 bases. The chain's CDR3 is CASSFRLAGGNEQFF. The CDR3 DNA is TGTGCCAGCAGTTTTAGACTAGCGGGAGGCAATGAGCAGTTCTTC.

The chain recombines TRBV7-6 with TRBJ1-4; 7 nucleotides match TRBD1. CDR1 and CDR2 from the germline V gene are SGHVS and FNYEAQ. The CDR3 extends over 14 amino acids. The ends lost 6 bases at V and 5 bases at J; junction bases unmatched: 6. This chain's CDR3 is CASSVAGGNEKLFF. The CDR3 DNA is TGTGCCAGCAGTGTTGCAGGGGGAAATGAAAAACTGTTTTTT.

J is TRBJ2-5 and V is TRBV4-1; 9 nucleotides agree with TRBD2. CDR3 length: 15 residues. Germline-derived CDR1 and CDR2 are MGHRA and YSYEKL. V shed 4 bases, J shed 5 bases, and the junction held 8 bases outside the gene matches. The chain's CDR3 is CASSPLAGVDETQYF. CDR3 nucleotide sequence: TGCGCCAGCAGCCCGTTAGCGGGAGTCGATGAGACCCAGTACTTC.

This clonotype was observed a few times. The chain employs TRBV6-6 and TRBJ1-2; D remains unclear. V was cut by 6 bases and J by 7 bases, with 15 bases left in between. Germline V CDR1 and CDR2: MNHNY, SVGAGI (reference sequence). This CDR3 contains 13 residues. The CDR3 sequence: CASSSEPISGYTF. As DNA, the CDR3 is TGTGCCAGCAGCTCGGAACCTATCAGTGGCTACACCTTC.

With regard to this clonotype: A much larger clone differs from this one at a single base, so this may be a read error. This chain links TRBV14 with TRBJ2-1, with 11 nucleotides matching TRBD2. This CDR3 contains 15 residues. Losses at the gene ends were 4 bases for V and 13 bases for J; bases not matched to a gene: 12. Germline V gene data show CDR1 as SGHDN and CDR2 as FVKESK. CDR3 DNA: TGTGCCAGCAGCCCGCTAGCGGGAGGCCCCGGTGATCAGTTCTTC. This translates into CASSPLAGGPGDQFF.

This clonotype has just a few counts. The chain couples TRBV21-1 to TRBJ1-4; the D call in the table, TRBD1, was not verified against the DNA. TRBV21-1 is termed a pseudogene. The CDR3 has 13 amino acids. The CDR3 coding sequence is TGTGCCCATAGGGGGCAGGGAATGGAAAAACTGTTTTTT. It encodes CAHRGQGMEKLFF.

The J gene is TRBJ2-3, the V gene TRBV15; D might be TRBD1 (5 bases). The CDR3 has 14 residues. V lost 8 bases and J lost 4, with 16 bases in between. Germline CDR1 LNHNV, CDR2 YYDKDF (reference sequence). The CDR3 region has the DNA TGTGCCACCGGAAAACAGGACGGACCAGATACGCAGTATTTT. It codes for CATGKQDGPDTQYF.

The chain joins TRBV18 to TRBJ1-2, with D possibly matching TRBD1 (6 bases). CDR3 length: 16 amino acids. The germline gives CDR1 KGHSH, CDR2 LQKENI. Trimming pared 3 bases from V and 4 bases from J, leaving 18 bases between. The CDR3 coding sequence is TGTGCCAGCTCACCGCTCGCCGGGACACAGATCTATGGCTACACCTTC. Protein product: CASSPLAGTQIYGYTF. Based on the CDR3 plus reference TRBV18 and TRBJ1-2, the full variable domain is NAGVMQNPRHLVRRRGQEARLRCSPMKGHSHVYWYRQLPEEGLKFMVYLQKENIIDESGMPKERFSAEFPKEGPSILRIQQVVRGDSAAYFCASSPLAGTQIYGYTFGSGTRLTVV.

This chain links TRBV15 with TRBJ1-6; the D is unclear. Per the germline V gene, CDR1 is LNHNV and CDR2 is YYDKDF (reference sequence). Trimming pared 3 bases from V and 6 bases from J, leaving 9 bases between. The CDR3 totals 14 residues. The CDR3 region is CATSSRGINSPLHF. For the CDR3, the DNA is TGTGCCACCAGCAGTCGGGGAATTAATTCACCCCTCCACTTT.

This clonotype was found a few times. V and J are TRBV12-3 or TRBV12-4 and TRBJ2-2; D call uncertain. This CDR3 is 16 amino acids long. Trimming stripped 1 base from V and 0 bases from J, with 9 bases between. The CDR3 sequence: CASSLGHFANTGELFF. The CDR3 bases are TGTGCCAGCAGTTTAGGACACTTCGCGAACACCGGGGAGCTGTTTTTT.

This rearrangement joins TRBV5-1 to TRBJ2-5; TRBD1 matches 7 bases. Germline V gene sequence: CDR1 SGHRS, CDR2 YFSETQ. V was clipped by 4 bases and J by 4 bases; unmatched bases: 7. The CDR3 extends over 14 amino acids. This CDR3 reads CASSVGEGAETQYF. The CDR3 DNA reads TGCGCCAGCAGCGTGGGAGAGGGGGCAGAGACCCAGTACTTC.